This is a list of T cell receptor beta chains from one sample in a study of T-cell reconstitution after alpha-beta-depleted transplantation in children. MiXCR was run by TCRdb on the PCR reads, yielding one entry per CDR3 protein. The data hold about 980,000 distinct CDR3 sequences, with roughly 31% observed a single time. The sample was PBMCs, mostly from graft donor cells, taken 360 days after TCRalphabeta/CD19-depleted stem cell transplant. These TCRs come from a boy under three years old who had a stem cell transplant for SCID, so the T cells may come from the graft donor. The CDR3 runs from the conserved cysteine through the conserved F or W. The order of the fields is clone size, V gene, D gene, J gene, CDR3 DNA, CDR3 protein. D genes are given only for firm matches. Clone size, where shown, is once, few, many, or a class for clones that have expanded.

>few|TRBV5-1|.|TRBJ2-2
TGCGCCAGCAGCTTCACAGGGGGGGACACCGGGGAGCTGTTTTTT
CASSFTGGDTGELFF
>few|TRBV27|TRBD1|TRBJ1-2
TGTGCCAGCAGTCCGTGGACAGGGAAAGGGTGGGTCTATGGCTACACCTTC
CASSPWTGKGWVYGYTF
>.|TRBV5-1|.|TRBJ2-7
TGCGCCAGCGGGGACGGTAACAGTCTAACCTACGAGCAGTACTTC
CASGDGNSLTYEQYF
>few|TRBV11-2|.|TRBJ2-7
TGTGCCAGCAGTCCTACCGATGGGGGTTCCTACGAGCAGTACTTC
CASSPTDGGSYEQYF
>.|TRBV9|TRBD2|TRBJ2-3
TGTGCCAGCAGCGTAGCTGGTAGGCTAGCGGGGACTACTAGCACAGATACGCAGTATTTT
CASSVAGRLAGTTSTDTQYF
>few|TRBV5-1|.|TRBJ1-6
TGCGCCAGCAGCTTGGGGGCGGCAGGGGATTCACCCCTCCACTTT
CASSLGAAGDSPLHF
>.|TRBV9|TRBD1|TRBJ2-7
TGTGCCAGCAGCGCCCTGGGACAGGGGGCAAGAGAGCAGTACTTC
CASSALGQGAREQYF
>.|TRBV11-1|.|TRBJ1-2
TGTGCCAGCAGCTTATTGGGGGACTATGGCAGCAACTTCGGCTACACCTTC
CASSLLGDYGSNFGYTF
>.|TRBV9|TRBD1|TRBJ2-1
TGTGCCAGCAGCTTTCTGATGGGGACAGGGTACAATGAGCAGTTCTTC
CASSFLMGTGYNEQFF
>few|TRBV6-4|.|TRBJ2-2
TGTGCCAGCAGTGAGCTGGGATGGACCGGGGAGCTGTTTTTT
CASSELGWTGELFF
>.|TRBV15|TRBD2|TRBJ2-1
TGTGCCACCAGCAGAGTTTCCCCGGGACTACTCTTGAGCAATGAGCAGTTCTTC
CATSRVSPGLLLSNEQFF
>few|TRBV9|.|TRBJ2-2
TGTGCCAGCAGCGTACGGAGCACCGGGGAGCTGTTTTTT
CASSVRSTGELFF
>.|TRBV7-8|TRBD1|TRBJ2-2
TGTGCCAGCAGCACGGACAGGGACACCGGGGAGCTGTTTTTT
CASSTDRDTGELFF
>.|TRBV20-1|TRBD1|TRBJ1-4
TGCAGTGCTACTACGCCGGGACAGAGGACAACTAATGAAAAACTGTTTTTT
CSATTPGQRTTNEKLFF
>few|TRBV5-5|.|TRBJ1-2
TGTGCCACTACTTTACGGCACGGGGGATTCTATGGCTACACCTTC
CATTLRHGGFYGYTF
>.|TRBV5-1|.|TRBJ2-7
TGCGCCAGCAGCTTGGCCGGAAGGGAAGGCGAGCAGTACTTC
CASSLAGREGEQYF
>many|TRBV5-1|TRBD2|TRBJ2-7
TGCGCCAGCAGCTTGGACCCCCCGGGGGGGCTAAGGTACGAGCAGTACTTC
CASSLDPPGGLRYEQYF
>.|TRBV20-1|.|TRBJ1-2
TGCAGTGCTGACCGTCTGATTGACTATGGCTACACCTTC
CSADRLIDYGYTF
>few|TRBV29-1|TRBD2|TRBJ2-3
TGCAGCGCGACTAGCGGGGGGGCACTTGGTACGCAGTATTTT
CSATSGGALGTQYF
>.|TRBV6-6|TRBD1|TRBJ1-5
TGTGCCGCCCGAGGGGGCGGTCAGCCCCAGCATTTT
CAARGGGQPQHF
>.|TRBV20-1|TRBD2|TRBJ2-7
TGCAGTGCGGCGGGGGGACGTCTGAGTGCCGAGCAGTACTTC
CSAAGGRLSAEQYF
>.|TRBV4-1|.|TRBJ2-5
TGCGCCAGCAGCCCAATGGGGACTTATCAAGAGACCCAGTACTTC
CASSPMGTYQETQYF
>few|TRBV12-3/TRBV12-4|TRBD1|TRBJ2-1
TGTGCCAGCAGCCAAACCGGGACAGGGCGGAATGAGCAGTTCTTC
CASSQTGTGRNEQFF
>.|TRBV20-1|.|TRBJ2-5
TGCAGTGCTAGAGACCCCGGCGGGGACCGACAAGAGACCCAGTACTTC
CSARDPGGDRQETQYF
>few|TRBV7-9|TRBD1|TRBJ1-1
TGTGCCAGCAGCTTGGGAGGACAGGGCCATCTGAACACTGAAGCTTTCTTT
CASSLGGQGHLNTEAFF
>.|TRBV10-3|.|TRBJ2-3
TGTGCCATCAGGACGGTACCAGATACGCAGTATTTT
CAIRTVPDTQYF
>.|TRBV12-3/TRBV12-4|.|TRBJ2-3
TGTGCCAGCAGTCCCCCAGTCATCCCGACAGGGAGGGGTCGGGATACGCAGTATTTT
CASSPPVIPTGRGRDTQYF
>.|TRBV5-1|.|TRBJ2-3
TGCGCCAGCAGCTTGCAGGAGGCTTTCACAGATACGCAGTATTTT
CASSLQEAFTDTQYF
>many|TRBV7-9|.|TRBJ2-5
TGTGCCAGCAGCTTAGGGACGGGGGGCAAGGAGACCCAGTACTTC
CASSLGTGGKETQYF
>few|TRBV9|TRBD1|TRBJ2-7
TGTGCCAGCAGCCCTAACAGGGGGCCGTCCTACGAGCAGTACTTC
CASSPNRGPSYEQYF
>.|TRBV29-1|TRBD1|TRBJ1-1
TGCAGCGTTGGGCGACAGGGCCACGGGGGCACTGAAGCTTTCTTT
CSVGRQGHGGTEAFF
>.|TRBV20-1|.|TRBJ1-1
TGCAGTGCTAGAGTGGGGTCTGACAGTGCTTTCTTT
CSARVGSDSAFF
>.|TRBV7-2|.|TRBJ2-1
TGTGCCAGCAGCTCGGCGCCCCTCGGACACAATGAGCAGTTCTTC
CASSSAPLGHNEQFF
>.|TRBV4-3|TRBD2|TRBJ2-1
TGCGCCAGCAGCCGACTAGCGGGGGGGGCCTACAATGAGCAGTTCTTC
CASSRLAGGAYNEQFF
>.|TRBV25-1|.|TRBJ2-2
TGTGCCAGCAGTGAGGAGGCACAGACCGGGGAGCTGTTTTTT
CASSEEAQTGELFF
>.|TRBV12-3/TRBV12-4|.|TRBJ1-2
TGTGCCATCATTAGCCAGGGCTTTTATGGCTACACCTTC
CAIISQGFYGYTF
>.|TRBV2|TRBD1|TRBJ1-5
TGTGCCAGCGGGAGAGGGACAGGGGATCAGCCCCAGCATTTT
CASGRGTGDQPQHF
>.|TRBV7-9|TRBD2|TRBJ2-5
TGTGCCAGCAGCTTCGGGACTAGCGGGGGCCGAGGGGAGACCCAGTACTTC
CASSFGTSGGRGETQYF
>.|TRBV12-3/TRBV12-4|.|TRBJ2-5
TGTGCCAGCAGTTTATATCCAGGGGGGGAGACCCAGTACTTC
CASSLYPGGETQYF
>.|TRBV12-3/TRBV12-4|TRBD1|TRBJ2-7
TGTGCCAGCAGTTTATCGGGACAGGGCCTGGGGCAGTACTTC
CASSLSGQGLGQYF
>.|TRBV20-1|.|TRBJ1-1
TGCAGTGCTAGGGGCCAGAACACTGAAGCTTTCTTT
CSARGQNTEAFF
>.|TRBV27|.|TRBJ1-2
TGTGCCAGCAGCCCACAACCAACCTTGGGCTATGGCTACACCTTC
CASSPQPTLGYGYTF
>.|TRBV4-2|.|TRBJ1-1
TGTGCCAGCAGCCCTGGGAGCCGGTGCACTGAAGCTTTCTTT
CASSPGSRCTEAFF
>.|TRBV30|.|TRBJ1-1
TGTGCCTGGAGTGAATGGGGCCTGAACACTGAAGCTTTCTTT
CAWSEWGLNTEAFF
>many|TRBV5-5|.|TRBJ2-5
TGTGCCAGCAGCTTGCTTACTAGTGAGGGTCAGGAGACCCAGTACTTC
CASSLLTSEGQETQYF
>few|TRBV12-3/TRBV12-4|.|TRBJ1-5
TGTGCCAGCAGTTTAGGAGGCAGTCCCCAGCCCCAGCATTTT
CASSLGGSPQPQHF
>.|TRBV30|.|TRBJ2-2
TGTGCCTGGACGGACAGATCGAACACCGGGGAGCTGTTTTTT
CAWTDRSNTGELFF
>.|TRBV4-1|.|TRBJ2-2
TGCGCCAGCAGCCAAGATGAGACCACTCTCACCGGGGAGCTGTTTTTT
CASSQDETTLTGELFF
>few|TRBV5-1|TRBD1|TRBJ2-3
TGCGCCAGCAGCTTCACGACAGGGAGCACAGATACGCAGTATTTT
CASSFTTGSTDTQYF
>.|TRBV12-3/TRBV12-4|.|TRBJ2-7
TGTGCCAGCAGTTATTCGCAGGGCGGTCACGAGCAGTACTTC
CASSYSQGGHEQYF
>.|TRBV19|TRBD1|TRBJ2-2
TGTGCCAGTAGTATAGAGGGACCGGTGGCAGGGGGCGGGGAGCTGTTTTTT
CASSIEGPVAGGGELFF
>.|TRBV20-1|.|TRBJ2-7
TGCAGTGCTAGAGATGGAGGCGGTCAGTACTTC
CSARDGGGQYF
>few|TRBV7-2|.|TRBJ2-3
TGTGCCAGCAGCTTGAGGCGGAAAGCCACAGATACGCAGTATTTT
CASSLRRKATDTQYF
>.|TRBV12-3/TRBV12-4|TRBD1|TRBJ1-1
TGTGCCAGCAGTGTGACAGGGGGGGACACTGAAGCTTTCTTT
CASSVTGGDTEAFF
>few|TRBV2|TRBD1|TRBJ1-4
TGTGCCAGCAGGCTACAGGGGGCGCTTCAAAAACTGTTTTTT
CASRLQGALQKLFF